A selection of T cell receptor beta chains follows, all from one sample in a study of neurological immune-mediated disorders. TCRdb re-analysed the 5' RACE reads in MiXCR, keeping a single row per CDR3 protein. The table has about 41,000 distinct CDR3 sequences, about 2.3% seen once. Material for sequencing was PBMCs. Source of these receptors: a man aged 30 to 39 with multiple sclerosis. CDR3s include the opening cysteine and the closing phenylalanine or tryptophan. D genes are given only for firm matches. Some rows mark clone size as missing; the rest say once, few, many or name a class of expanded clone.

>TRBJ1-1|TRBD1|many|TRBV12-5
CASGLELTGGAFF
TGTGCTAGTGGTTTGGAACTTACAGGGGGGGCTTTCTTT
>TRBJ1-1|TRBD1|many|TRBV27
CASSSTDRVGEAFF
TGTGCCAGCAGTTCCACGGACAGGGTTGGTGAAGCTTTCTTT
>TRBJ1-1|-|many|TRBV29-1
CSVRSGGDTEAFF
TGCAGCGTTCGGTCTGGGGGGGACACTGAAGCTTTCTTT
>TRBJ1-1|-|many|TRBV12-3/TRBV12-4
CASSYETQRREAFF
TGTGCCAGCAGTTACGAAACCCAACGCCGTGAAGCTTTCTTT
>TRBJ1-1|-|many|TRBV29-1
CSVAPRGVRTEAFF
TGCAGCGTTGCTCCGCGGGGGGTTCGAACTGAAGCTTTCTTT
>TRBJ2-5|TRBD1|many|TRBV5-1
CASSGGQSHQETQYF
TGCGCCAGCAGCGGGGGACAGTCACATCAGGAGACCCAGTACTTC
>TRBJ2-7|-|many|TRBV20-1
CSARDFDLSYEQYF
TGCAGTGCTAGAGATTTTGATCTCTCCTACGAGCAGTACTTC
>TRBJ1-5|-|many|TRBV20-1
CSARGFGQPQHF
TGCAGTGCTAGGGGGTTTGGTCAGCCCCAGCATTTT
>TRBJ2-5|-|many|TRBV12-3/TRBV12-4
CASRRGTEETQYF
TGTGCCAGCCGGCGGGGGACAGAAGAGACCCAGTACTTC
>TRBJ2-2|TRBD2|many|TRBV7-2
CASSTGTSGAYGELFF
TGTGCCAGCAGCACCGGGACTAGCGGGGCCTACGGGGAGCTGTTTTTT
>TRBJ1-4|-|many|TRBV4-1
CASSQDGQGSEKLFF
TGCGCCAGCAGCCAAGACGGGCAGGGGAGTGAAAAACTGTTTTTT
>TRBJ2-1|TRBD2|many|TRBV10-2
CASRAGLGFNEQFF
TGCGCCAGCAGAGCGGGACTCGGTTTCAATGAGCAGTTCTTC
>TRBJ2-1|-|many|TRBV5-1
CASSLSQRGNEQFF
TGCGCCAGCAGCTTGAGTCAACGGGGCAATGAGCAGTTCTTC
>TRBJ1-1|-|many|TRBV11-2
CASSPQGWGTEAFF
TGTGCCAGCAGCCCACAGGGTTGGGGCACTGAAGCTTTCTTT
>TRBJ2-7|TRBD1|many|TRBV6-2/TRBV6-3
CASSYFRGQGNDEQYF
TGTGCCAGCAGTTACTTTAGGGGACAGGGAAACGACGAGCAGTACTTC
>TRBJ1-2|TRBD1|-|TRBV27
CASSLTGGVPVGYTF
TGTGCCAGCAGTCTGACAGGGGGGGTCCCCGTTGGCTACACCTTC
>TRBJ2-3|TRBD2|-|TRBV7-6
CASSFISGSTDTQYF
TGTGCCAGCAGCTTTATTAGCGGGAGTACAGATACGCAGTATTTT
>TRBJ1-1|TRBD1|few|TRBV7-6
CASSLGQGAGEAFF
TGTGCCAGCAGCTTAGGGCAGGGGGCGGGTGAAGCTTTCTTT
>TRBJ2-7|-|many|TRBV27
CASSFRRTYEQYF
TGTGCCAGCAGTTTTAGGCGTACCTACGAGCAGTACTTC
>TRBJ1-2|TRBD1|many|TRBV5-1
CASSLTTTGADGYTF
TGCGCCAGCAGCTTGACCACGACAGGGGCGGATGGCTACACCTTC
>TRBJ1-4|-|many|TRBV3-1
CASSHGIGGEKLFF
TGTGCCAGCAGCCACGGGATCGGTGGGGAAAAACTGTTTTTT
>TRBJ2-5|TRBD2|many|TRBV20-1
CSARPLAGVGETQYF
TGCAGTGCCAGACCCCTAGCGGGAGTAGGGGAGACCCAGTACTTC
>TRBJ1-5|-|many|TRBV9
CASTGVNQPQHF
TGTGCCAGCACAGGGGTCAATCAGCCCCAGCATTTT
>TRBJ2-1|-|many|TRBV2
CASRDRRGSSYNEQFF
TGTGCCAGCAGGGATCGACGGGGAAGCTCCTACAATGAGCAGTTCTTC
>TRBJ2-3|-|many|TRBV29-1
CSVEGIRDTQYF
TGCAGCGTTGAAGGCATCAGAGATACGCAGTATTTT
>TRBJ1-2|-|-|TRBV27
CASSSATRAGYTF
TGTGCCAGCAGTTCAGCGACAAGGGCGGGCTACACCTTC
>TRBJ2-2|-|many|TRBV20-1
CSARSSPYTGELFF
TGCAGTGCTAGATCTAGCCCCTACACCGGGGAGCTGTTTTTT
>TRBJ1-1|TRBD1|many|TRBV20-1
CSATGTVNTEAFF
TGCAGTGCTACGGGGACAGTGAACACTGAAGCTTTCTTT
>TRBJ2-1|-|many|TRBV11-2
CASSLGAYNEQFF
TGTGCCAGCAGCTTAGGGGCGTACAATGAGCAGTTCTTC
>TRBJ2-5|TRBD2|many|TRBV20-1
CSARRPSGEQETQYF
TGCAGTGCTAGACGGCCTAGCGGGGAACAAGAGACCCAGTACTTC
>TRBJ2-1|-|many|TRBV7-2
CASSFGQPGNEQFF
TGTGCCAGCAGCTTTGGACAACCCGGCAATGAGCAGTTCTTC
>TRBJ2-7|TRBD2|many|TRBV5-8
CASSLIGRLAGDLAEQYF
TGTGCCAGCAGCCTCATCGGACGTCTAGCGGGGGACCTTGCCGAGCAGTACTTC
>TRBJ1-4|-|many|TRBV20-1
CSATRTNEKLFF
TGCAGTGCTACACGGACCAATGAAAAACTGTTTTTT
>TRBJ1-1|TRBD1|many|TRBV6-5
CASSYWARGQGAVNTEAFF
TGTGCCAGCAGTTACTGGGCGCGGGGACAGGGGGCCGTGAACACTGAAGCTTTCTTT
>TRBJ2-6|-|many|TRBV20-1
CSAGSGTIGLSGANVLTF
TGCAGTGCTGGGAGTGGGACAATTGGTCTCTCTGGGGCCAACGTCCTGACTTTC
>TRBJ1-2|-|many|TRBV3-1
CASSPHRANYGYTF
TGTGCCAGCAGCCCCCACAGGGCTAACTATGGCTACACCTTC
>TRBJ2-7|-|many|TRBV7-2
CASSLPGSSVISYEQYF
TGTGCCAGCAGCTTACCAGGGTCCAGCGTCATCTCCTACGAGCAGTACTTC
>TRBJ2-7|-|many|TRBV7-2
CASSLDPSRGHEQYF
TGTGCCAGCAGCTTGGATCCGAGTAGGGGCCACGAGCAGTACTTC
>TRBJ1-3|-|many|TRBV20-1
CSARDLDRYSGNTIYF
TGCAGTGCTAGAGATCTGGACCGATACTCTGGAAACACCATATATTTT
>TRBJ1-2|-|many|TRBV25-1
CASSESSQGWGYTF
TGTGCCAGCAGTGAATCTTCCCAGGGATGGGGCTACACCTTC
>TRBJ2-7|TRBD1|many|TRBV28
CASGDRNYEQYF
TGTGCCAGCGGGGACAGAAACTACGAGCAGTACTTC
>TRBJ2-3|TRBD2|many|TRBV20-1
CSASRGTSGITDTQYF
TGCAGTGCTAGCCGGGGGACTAGCGGGATCACAGATACGCAGTATTTT
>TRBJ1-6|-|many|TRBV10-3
CAISEWDPGAFNYNSPLHF
TGTGCCATCAGTGAGTGGGACCCGGGGGCCTTCAACTATAATTCACCCCTCCACTTT
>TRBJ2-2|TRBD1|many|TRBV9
CASSVPSTGVTGELFF
TGTGCCAGCAGCGTACCCTCGACAGGGGTCACCGGGGAGCTGTTTTTT
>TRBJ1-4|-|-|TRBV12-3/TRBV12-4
CASSSGRTNEKLFF
TGTGCCAGCAGTTCGGGGAGGACTAATGAAAAACTGTTTTTT
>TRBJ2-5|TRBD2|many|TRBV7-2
CASSFASGAETQYF
TGTGCCAGCAGCTTTGCTAGCGGGGCAGAGACCCAGTACTTC
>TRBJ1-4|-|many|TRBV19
CASRRTEEEKLFF
TGTGCCAGTAGGAGGACAGAAGAGGAAAAACTGTTTTTT
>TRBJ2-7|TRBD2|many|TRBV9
CASSARTSSSEQYF
TGTGCCAGCAGCGCGAGGACTAGCTCCTCCGAGCAGTACTTC
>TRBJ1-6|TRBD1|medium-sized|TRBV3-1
CASSPLSLGTGSGSPLHF
TGTGCCAGCAGCCCCCTGAGCCTGGGGACAGGGAGTGGATCACCCCTCCACTTT
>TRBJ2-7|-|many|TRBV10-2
CASSSLPGAGEQYF
TGCGCCAGCAGTAGTCTGCCGGGGGCCGGCGAGCAGTACTTC
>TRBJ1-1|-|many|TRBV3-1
CASSQRRQALGGAFF
TGTGCCAGCAGCCAACGCCGACAGGCCTTAGGGGGAGCTTTCTTT
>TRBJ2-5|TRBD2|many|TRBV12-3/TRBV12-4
CASSFGGYEETQYF
TGTGCCAGCAGTTTCGGGGGGTACGAAGAGACCCAGTACTTC
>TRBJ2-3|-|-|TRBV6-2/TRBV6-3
CASSYGQEMDKQYF
TGTGCCAGCAGTTACGGCCAGGAGATGGATAAGCAGTATTTT
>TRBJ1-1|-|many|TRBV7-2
CASSEAGNTEAFF
TGTGCCAGCAGCGAAGCTGGGAACACTGAAGCTTTCTTT
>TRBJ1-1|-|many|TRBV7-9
CASSSRVEAFF
TGTGCCAGCAGCTCCAGGGTGGAAGCTTTCTTT
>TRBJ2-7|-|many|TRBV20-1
CSAREPKMGSSTYEQYF
TGCAGTGCTAGAGAGCCGAAGATGGGGTCGTCGACCTACGAGCAGTACTTC
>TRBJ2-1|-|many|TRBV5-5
CASSLAAARDEQFF
TGTGCCAGCAGCTTGGCGGCGGCCCGTGATGAGCAGTTCTTC